The rows below give T cell receptor beta chains drawn from one sample of a study of early T cells in non-severe SARS-CoV-2 infection. TCRdb independently ran MiXCR on the 5' RACE reads; one entry per CDR3 protein. The sample consists of about 20,000 distinct CDR3 sequences, about 4.4% of them appearing once. The sequencing sample was made of whole blood. The receptors here all came from an adult who was a healthcare worker with PCR-confirmed SARS-CoV-2 infection or an uninfected control (not recorded which). CDR3s include the opening cysteine and the closing phenylalanine or tryptophan. D genes are given only for firm matches. A row's size may be missing; if present it is once, few, many or a size class.

many,TRBV5-1,TRBJ2-3,TRBD2,CASSTTSGTRDTQYF,TGCGCCAGCAGCACGACTAGCGGGACTCGGGATACGCAGTATTTT
many,TRBV11-2,TRBJ1-1,-,CASSLQNTEAFF,TGTGCCAGCAGCTTACAGAACACTGAAGCTTTCTTT
many,TRBV6-4,TRBJ2-1,TRBD2,CASSVAGGTYNEQFF,TGTGCCAGCTCTGTCGCGGGGGGGACCTACAATGAGCAGTTCTTC
many,TRBV14,TRBJ2-5,-,CASSRIQSQETQYF,TGTGCCAGCAGCCGTATTCAGAGTCAAGAGACCCAGTACTTC
few,TRBV5-1,TRBJ2-2,-,CASSSTYTGELFF,TGCGCCAGCAGTTCCACATACACCGGGGAGCTGTTTTTT
few,TRBV6-2/TRBV6-3,TRBJ2-7,TRBD1,CAIAGTGGYEQYF,TGTGCCATCGCCGGGACAGGGGGCTACGAGCAGTACTTC
medium-sized,TRBV6-6,TRBJ1-5,-,CASSYSMTHQPQHF,TGTGCCAGCAGTTACTCGATGACGCATCAGCCCCAGCATTTT
-,TRBV7-6,TRBJ1-1,-,CASSLMRGQYTEAFF,TGTGCCAGCAGCTTAATGAGGGGTCAGTACACTGAAGCTTTCTTT
few,TRBV6-1,TRBJ2-5,-,CASSERGLSETQYF,TGTGCCAGCAGTGAACGAGGACTTTCCGAGACCCAGTACTTC
many,TRBV20-1,TRBJ1-1,-,CSARYGSTEAFF,TGCAGTGCTAGATACGGAAGTACTGAAGCTTTCTTT
medium-sized,TRBV28,TRBJ1-1,-,CASSLGQLAEVFF,TGTGCCAGCAGCTTGGGACAATTGGCTGAAGTTTTCTTT
-,TRBV5-4,TRBJ2-2,TRBD2,CASRGLADTGELFF,TGTGCCAGCAGGGGACTAGCGGACACCGGGGAGCTGTTTTTT
many,TRBV2,TRBJ2-7,-,CASKEGLSSGEQYF,TGTGCCAGCAAGGAGGGATTGTCATCAGGCGAGCAGTACTTC
few,TRBV5-4,TRBJ2-3,TRBD2,CASSLGGGGGVTDTQYF,TGTGCCAGCAGCTTGGGAGGCGGCGGGGGGGTAACAGATACGCAGTATTTT
many,TRBV4-1,TRBJ1-2,TRBD1,CASSQDEGTALLSYGYTF,TGCGCCAGCAGCCAAGATGAAGGGACAGCGCTGCTTTCCTATGGCTACACCTTC
few,TRBV11-2,TRBJ1-4,-,CASSLRPDFNEKLFF,TGTGCCAGCAGCTTACGACCGGACTTTAATGAAAAACTGTTTTTT
many,TRBV5-6,TRBJ2-7,TRBD2,CASSPSGTSGTYEQYF,TGTGCCAGCAGCCCAAGTGGGACTAGCGGTACCTACGAGCAGTACTTC
many,TRBV5-1,TRBJ2-3,-,CASSSNSGLADTQYF,TGCGCCAGCAGCTCTAACAGCGGGCTCGCAGATACGCAGTATTTT
many,TRBV5-5,TRBJ1-4,-,CASSLVQATNEKLFF,TGTGCCAGCAGCTTGGTTCAGGCAACTAATGAAAAACTGTTTTTT
many,TRBV6-5,TRBJ2-2,-,CASSYSHSGTRNTGELFF,TGTGCCAGCAGTTACTCGCATTCCGGGACACGGAACACCGGGGAGCTGTTTTTT
many,TRBV2,TRBJ1-2,-,CASRLDGYTF,TGTGCCAGCAGGCTCGATGGCTACACCTTC
many,TRBV28,TRBJ2-5,-,CAILTSSNNKETQYF,TGTGCCATCCTAACATCATCGAACAACAAAGAGACCCAGTACTTC
few,TRBV7-9,TRBJ1-2,-,CASSAINYGYTF,TGTGCCAGCAGCGCCATTAACTATGGCTACACCTTC
many,TRBV6-1,TRBJ2-7,-,CASTVDRSSYEQYF,TGTGCCAGCACTGTGGACAGAAGCTCCTACGAGCAGTACTTC
many,TRBV29-1,TRBJ2-7,TRBD1,CSVEGTGGGLAEQYF,TGCAGCGTTGAAGGGACAGGGGGCGGGTTAGCAGAGCAGTACTTC
many,TRBV6-5,TRBJ2-3,-,CASSSTGTPTDTQYF,TGTGCCAGCAGTAGCACCGGGACTCCTACAGATACGCAGTATTTT
many,TRBV5-1,TRBJ2-7,TRBD1,CASRAGQGNEQYF,TGCGCCAGCAGGGCAGGACAGGGGAACGAGCAGTACTTC
medium-sized,TRBV5-8,TRBJ1-2,-,CASSLEQGINYGYTF,TGTGCCAGCAGCTTGGAGCAGGGTATCAACTATGGCTACACCTTC
many,TRBV20-1,TRBJ2-1,TRBD2,CSASRHGTSGGQQAMGYYNEQFF,TGCAGTGCTAGTAGGCACGGGACTAGCGGGGGCCAGCAAGCAATGGGCTACTACAATGAGCAGTTCTTC
many,TRBV5-1,TRBJ1-1,-,CASSLGGAAPEAFF,TGCGCCAGCAGCTTGGGCGGGGCAGCCCCCGAAGCTTTCTTT
few,TRBV7-6,TRBJ1-1,-,CASSPIGTEAFF,TGTGCCAGCAGCCCCATAGGGACTGAAGCTTTCTTT
few,TRBV6-6,TRBJ2-1,TRBD2,CASSLAGGRYHNEQFF,TGTGCCAGCAGTCTAGCGGGAGGGCGCTACCACAATGAGCAGTTCTTC
few,TRBV10-3,TRBJ2-7,TRBD2,CAIMLAGGYEQYF,TGTGCCATCATGCTAGCGGGGGGTTACGAGCAGTACTTC
many,TRBV5-5,TRBJ2-7,-,CASSLEYGFSYEQYF,TGTGCCAGCAGCCTGGAGTACGGTTTCTCCTACGAGCAGTACTTC
many,TRBV13,TRBJ1-4,-,CASSSEDEKLFF,TGTGCCAGCAGCTCGGAAGATGAAAAACTGTTTTTT
many,TRBV3-1,TRBJ1-1,TRBD1,CASSQDPRARDSPFYEAFF,TGTGCCAGCAGCCAAGATCCAAGGGCTCGGGACAGCCCTTTTTATGAAGCTTTCTTT
-,TRBV6-5,TRBJ2-5,-,CASSVGQSQANQETQYF,TGTGCCAGCAGTGTCGGACAGTCCCAGGCTAACCAAGAGACCCAGTACTTC
many,TRBV6-2/TRBV6-3,TRBJ2-1,-,CASSYSIYPPDEQFF,TGTGCCAGCAGTTACTCGATTTACCCTCCCGATGAGCAGTTCTTC
many,TRBV11-2,TRBJ2-1,TRBD2,CASSPGGSNEQFF,TGTGCCAGCAGCCCGGGGGGGTCCAATGAGCAGTTCTTC
many,TRBV7-2,TRBJ2-3,-,CASSPRGPTGFMQYF,TGTGCCAGCAGCCCACGGGGACCCACAGGGTTCATGCAGTATTTT